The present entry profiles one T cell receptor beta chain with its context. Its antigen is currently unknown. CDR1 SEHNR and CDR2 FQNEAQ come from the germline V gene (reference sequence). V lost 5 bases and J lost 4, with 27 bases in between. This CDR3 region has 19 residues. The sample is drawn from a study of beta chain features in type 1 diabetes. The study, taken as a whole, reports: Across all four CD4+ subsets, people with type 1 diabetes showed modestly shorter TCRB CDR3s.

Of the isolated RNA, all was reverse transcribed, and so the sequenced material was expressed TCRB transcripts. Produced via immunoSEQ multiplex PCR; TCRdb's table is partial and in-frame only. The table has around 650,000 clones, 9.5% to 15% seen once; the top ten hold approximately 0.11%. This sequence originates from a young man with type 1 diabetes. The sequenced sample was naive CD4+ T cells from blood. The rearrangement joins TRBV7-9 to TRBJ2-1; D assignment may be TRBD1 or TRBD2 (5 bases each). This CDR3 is CASSQSLLRLRDAYNEQFF. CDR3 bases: TGTGCCAGCAGCCAGTCCCTGTTACGCCTCAGGGACGCGTACAATGAGCAGTTCTTC.